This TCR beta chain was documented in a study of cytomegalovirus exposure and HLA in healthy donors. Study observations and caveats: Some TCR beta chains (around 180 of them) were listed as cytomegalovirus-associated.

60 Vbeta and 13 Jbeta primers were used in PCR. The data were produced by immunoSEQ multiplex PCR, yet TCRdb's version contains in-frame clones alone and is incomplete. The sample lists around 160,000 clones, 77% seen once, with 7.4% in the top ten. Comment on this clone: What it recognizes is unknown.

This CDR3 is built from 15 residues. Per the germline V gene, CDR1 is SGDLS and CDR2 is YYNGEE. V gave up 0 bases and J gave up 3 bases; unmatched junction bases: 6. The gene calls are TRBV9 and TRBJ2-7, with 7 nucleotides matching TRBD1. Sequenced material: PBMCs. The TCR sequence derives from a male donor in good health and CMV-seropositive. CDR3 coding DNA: TGTGCCAGCAGCGTAGCCTCCGGGACAGACTACGAGCAGTACTTC. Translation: CASSVASGTDYEQYF.